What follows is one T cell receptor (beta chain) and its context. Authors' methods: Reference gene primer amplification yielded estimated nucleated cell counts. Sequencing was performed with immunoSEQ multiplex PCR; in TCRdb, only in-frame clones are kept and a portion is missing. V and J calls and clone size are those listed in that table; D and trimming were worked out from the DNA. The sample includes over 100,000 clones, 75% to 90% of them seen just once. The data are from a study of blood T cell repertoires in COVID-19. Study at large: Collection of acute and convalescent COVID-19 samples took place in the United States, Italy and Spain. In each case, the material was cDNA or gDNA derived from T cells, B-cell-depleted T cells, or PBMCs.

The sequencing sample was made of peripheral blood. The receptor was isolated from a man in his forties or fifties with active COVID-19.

The CDR3 region is CASSPRSSGDNEQFF. The CDR3 coding sequence is TGTGCCAGCAGCCCCCGCTCTAGCGGGGACAATGAGCAGTTCTTC. This chain uses TRBV9 with TRBJ2-1; TRBD2 matches at 9 bases. The CDR3 has 15 amino acids. Trimming removed 4 bases from V and 5 bases from J; junction bases left unmatched: 7. In germline, CDR1 is SGDLS, CDR2 YYNGEE.